This entry describes one TCR beta chain. Its target is unknown. This sample was included in a study of cytomegalovirus exposure and HLA in healthy donors. Points from the study as a whole: An assumption of roughly uniform sequencing depth across donors underlay the presence/absence analyses. Common viral pathogens seemed to be connected with several of the most significant clusters, according to a later analysis.

PCR involved 60 Vbeta and 13 Jbeta primers. Clones were read by immunoSEQ multiplex PCR, and TCRdb kept only the in-frame ones, dropping some. Among 62,000 or so clones listed, more than 70% were seen once. The germline V gene has CDR1 MNHNS and CDR2 SASEGT. The CDR3 consists of 14 residues. The junction had 3 bases not matched to a gene; V was cut back by 9 bases and J by 1 base. The sequenced sample was PBMCs. V is TRBV6-1 and J is TRBJ2-7; 13 bases line up with TRBD2. The sequence came from a man aged 18 to 35 in good health and CMV-seronegative. Here the CDR3 DNA reads TGTGCCAGTGGACTAGCGGGAGTTTCCTACGAGCAGTACTTC. It specifies CASGLAGVSYEQYF.